Listed below are T cell receptor beta chains from one sample, sequenced in a study of CD8 T cells in ankylosing spondylitis. TCRdb used MiXCR to reprocess the 5' RACE reads, holding one entry per CDR3 protein. The sample shows some 26,000 distinct CDR3 sequences, around a sixth of them seen only once. The sample taken for sequencing was blood. Every receptor here comes from a male donor with ankylosing spondylitis or in good health (not recorded which). CDR3s include the opening cysteine and the closing phenylalanine or tryptophan. D genes are given only for firm matches. Not every row has a clone size; where given, it reads once, few, many or a size class.

>TRBD2|TRBJ2-2|many|TRBV6-2/TRBV6-3
CASSYRGLADTGELFF
TGTGCCAGCAGTTACCGTGGACTAGCGGATACCGGGGAGCTGTTTTTT
>.|TRBJ2-2|once|TRBV7-2
CASSRAPRNTGELFF
TGTGCCAGCAGCCGAGCGCCCCGGAACACCGGGGAGCTGTTTTTT
>TRBD1|TRBJ2-7|many|TRBV28
CASSLGTVNEQYF
TGTGCCAGCAGTCTAGGGACAGTCAACGAGCAGTACTTC
>.|TRBJ2-5|many|TRBV4-3
CASSQDMGETQYF
TGCGCCAGCAGCCAAGATATGGGGGAGACCCAGTACTTC
>.|TRBJ2-4|many|TRBV28
CASSFGVSAKNIQYF
TGTGCCAGCAGTTTTGGGGTTTCGGCCAAAAACATTCAGTACTTC
>.|TRBJ1-2|.|TRBV10-3
CATSSTGMAIGYTF
TGTGCCACTAGCTCGACGGGGATGGCTATTGGCTACACCTTC
>TRBD1|TRBJ2-1|many|TRBV11-2
CASSVQGADSNEQFF
TGTGCCAGCAGCGTACAGGGGGCAGATTCGAATGAGCAGTTCTTC
>.|TRBJ2-3|.|TRBV11-2
CASSFSGTTSTDTQYF
TGTGCCAGCAGCTTTAGCGGTACGACTAGCACAGATACGCAGTATTTT
>.|TRBJ1-4|.|TRBV28
CASSLPPTGEKLFF
TGTGCCAGCAGTCTTCCACCGACGGGAGAAAAACTGTTTTTT
>TRBD2|TRBJ2-5|.|TRBV20-1
CSALQSGGNQETQYF
TGCAGTGCTCTCCAAAGCGGGGGTAACCAAGAGACCCAGTACTTC
>TRBD1|TRBJ2-7|many|TRBV29-1
CSVISPGQGDYEQYF
TGCAGCGTTATCTCGCCGGGACAGGGGGACTACGAGCAGTACTTC
>.|TRBJ2-7|many|TRBV12-3/TRBV12-4
CASSFTAGLGEQYF
TGTGCCAGCAGTTTCACGGCAGGGCTTGGGGAGCAGTACTTC
>.|TRBJ2-1|few|TRBV7-6
CASSLGGIYNEQFF
TGTGCCAGCAGCCTCGGAGGGATCTACAATGAGCAGTTCTTC
>.|TRBJ1-1|many|TRBV29-1
CSVELVRGTEAFF
TGCAGCGTTGAATTGGTGCGGGGCACTGAAGCTTTCTTT
>.|TRBJ1-4|.|TRBV11-1
CASSLARATNEKLFF
TGTGCCAGCAGCTTAGCGCGGGCAACTAATGAAAAACTGTTTTTT
>TRBD2|TRBJ2-5|.|TRBV5-6
CASSPGGYQETQYF
TGTGCCAGCAGTCCCGGGGGGTACCAAGAGACCCAGTACTTC
>TRBD1|TRBJ2-2|.|TRBV5-5
CASSLVTGGDTGELFF
TGTGCCAGCAGCTTGGTCACAGGGGGTGACACCGGGGAGCTGTTTTTT
>.|TRBJ2-1|.|TRBV14
CASSQDRAYNEQFF
TGTGCCAGCAGCCAAGACCGCGCCTACAATGAGCAGTTCTTC
>TRBD2|TRBJ2-2|many|TRBV28
CASSSSGRSAGELFF
TGTGCCAGCAGTTCTAGCGGGAGATCGGCCGGGGAGCTGTTTTTT
>TRBD2|TRBJ2-1|.|TRBV4-1
CASSQELPRGDEQFF
TGCGCCAGCAGCCAAGAATTACCGCGGGGGGATGAGCAGTTCTTC
>TRBD1|TRBJ2-5|many|TRBV5-6
CASSWTGETQYF
TGTGCCAGCAGCTGGACAGGGGAGACCCAGTACTTC
>.|TRBJ2-6|many|TRBV20-1
CSAPAGSGANVLTF
TGCAGTGCCCCGGCGGGTTCTGGGGCCAACGTCCTGACTTTC
>.|TRBJ2-1|.|TRBV6-2/TRBV6-3
CASSYLGDAGGEQFF
TGTGCCAGCAGTTACTTAGGGGACGCCGGCGGTGAGCAGTTCTTC
>TRBD1|TRBJ1-1|.|TRBV29-1
CSVEGDSKNTEAFF
TGCAGCGTTGAAGGGGACAGCAAGAACACTGAAGCTTTCTTT
>.|TRBJ2-2|.|TRBV27
CASSSNPGGGLGGELFF
TGTGCCAGCAGTTCTAATCCAGGGGGAGGATTGGGCGGGGAGCTGTTTTTT
>.|TRBJ2-1|few|TRBV5-4
CASSAYTGRALGGEQFF
TGTGCCAGCAGTGCCTACACCGGTCGGGCCCTGGGCGGTGAGCAGTTCTTC